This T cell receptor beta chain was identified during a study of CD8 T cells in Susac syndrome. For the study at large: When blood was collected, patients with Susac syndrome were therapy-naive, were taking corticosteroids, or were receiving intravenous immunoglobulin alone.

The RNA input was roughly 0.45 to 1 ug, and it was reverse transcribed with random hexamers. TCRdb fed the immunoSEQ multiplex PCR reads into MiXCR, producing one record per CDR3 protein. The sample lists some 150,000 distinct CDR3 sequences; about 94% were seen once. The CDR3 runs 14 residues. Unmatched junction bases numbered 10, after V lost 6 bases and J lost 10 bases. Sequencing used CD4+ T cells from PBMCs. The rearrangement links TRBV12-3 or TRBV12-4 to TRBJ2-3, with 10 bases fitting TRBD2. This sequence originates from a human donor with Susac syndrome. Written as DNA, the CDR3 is TGTGCCAGCAGCTCCACTAGCGGGACCGGGTCGCAGTATTTT. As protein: CASSSTSGTGSQYF.